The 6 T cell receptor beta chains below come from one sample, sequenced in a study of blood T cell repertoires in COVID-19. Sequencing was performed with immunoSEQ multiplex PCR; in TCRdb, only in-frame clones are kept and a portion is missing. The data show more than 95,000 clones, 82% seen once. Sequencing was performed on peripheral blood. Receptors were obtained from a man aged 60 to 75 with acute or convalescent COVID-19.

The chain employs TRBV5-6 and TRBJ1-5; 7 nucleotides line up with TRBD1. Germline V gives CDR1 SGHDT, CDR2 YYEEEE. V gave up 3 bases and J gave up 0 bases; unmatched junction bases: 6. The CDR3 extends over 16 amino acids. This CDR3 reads CASSYGQVYSNQPQHF. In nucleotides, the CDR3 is TGTGCCAGCAGCTACGGACAGGTTTATAGCAATCAGCCCCAGCATTTT.

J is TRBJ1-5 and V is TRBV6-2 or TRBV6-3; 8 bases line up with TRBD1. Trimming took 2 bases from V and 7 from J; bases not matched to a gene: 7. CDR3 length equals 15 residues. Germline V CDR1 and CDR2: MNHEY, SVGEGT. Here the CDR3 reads CASSYPGGAVQPQHF. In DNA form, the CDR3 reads TGTGCCAGCAGTTACCCAGGGGGCGCGGTACAGCCCCAGCATTTT.

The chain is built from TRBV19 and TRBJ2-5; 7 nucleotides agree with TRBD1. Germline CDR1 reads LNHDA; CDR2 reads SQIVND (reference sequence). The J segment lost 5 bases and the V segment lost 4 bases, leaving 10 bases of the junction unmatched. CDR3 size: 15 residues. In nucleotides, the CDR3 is TGTGCCAGTAGTACTACGGGACAGACCAGGGAGACCCAGTACTTC. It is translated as CASSTTGQTRETQYF.

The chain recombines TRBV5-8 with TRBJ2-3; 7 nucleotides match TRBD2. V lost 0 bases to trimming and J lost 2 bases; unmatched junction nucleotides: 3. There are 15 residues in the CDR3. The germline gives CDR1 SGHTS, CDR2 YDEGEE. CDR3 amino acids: CASSLGLAITDTQYF. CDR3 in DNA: TGTGCCAGCAGCTTGGGACTAGCAATCACAGATACGCAGTATTTT.

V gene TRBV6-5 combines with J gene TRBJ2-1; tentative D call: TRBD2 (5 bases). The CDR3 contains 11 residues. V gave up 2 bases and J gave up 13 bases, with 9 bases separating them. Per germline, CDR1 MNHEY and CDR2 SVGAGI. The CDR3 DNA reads TGTGCCAGCAGTTACGAGCTAGCTCAGTTCTTC. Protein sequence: CASSYELAQFF.

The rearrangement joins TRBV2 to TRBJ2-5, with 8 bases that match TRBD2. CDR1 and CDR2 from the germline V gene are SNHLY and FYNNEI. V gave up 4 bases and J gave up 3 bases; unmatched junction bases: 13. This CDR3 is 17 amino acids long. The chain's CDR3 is CASSVRVAGSPKETQYF. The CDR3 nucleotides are TGTGCCAGCAGTGTTCGGGTAGCGGGGTCTCCAAAAGAGACCCAGTACTTC. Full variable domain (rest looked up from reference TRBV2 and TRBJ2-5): EPEVTQTPSHQVTQMGQEVILRCVPISNHLYFYWYRQILGQKVEFLVSFYNNEISEKSEIFDDQFSVERPDGSNFTLKIRSTKLEDSAMYFCASSVRVAGSPKETQYFGPGTRLLVL.